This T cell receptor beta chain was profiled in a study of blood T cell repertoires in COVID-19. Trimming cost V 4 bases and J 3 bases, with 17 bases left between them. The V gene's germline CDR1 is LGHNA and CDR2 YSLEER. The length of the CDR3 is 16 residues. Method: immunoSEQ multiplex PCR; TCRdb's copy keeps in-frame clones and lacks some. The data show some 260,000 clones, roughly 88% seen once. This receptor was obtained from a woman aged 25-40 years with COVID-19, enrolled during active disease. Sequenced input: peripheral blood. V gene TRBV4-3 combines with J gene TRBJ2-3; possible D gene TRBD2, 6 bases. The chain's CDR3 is CASSPLGPEGTDTQYF. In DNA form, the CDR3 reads TGCGCCAGCAGCCCCCTGGGCCCGGAGGGGACAGATACGCAGTATTTT.